What follows are 27 T cell receptor beta chains derived from one specimen sequenced in a study of blood T cell repertoires in COVID-19. Assay used: immunoSEQ multiplex PCR; TCRdb lists only in-frame clones, some missing. The repertoire has approximately 300,000 clones, around 83% of them found once; the top ten carry 1% to 1.5%. Sequencing used peripheral blood. These TCRs come from a woman in her 50s with acute or convalescent COVID-19.

V usage is TRBV3-1 (or the pseudogene TRBV3-2) and J usage is TRBJ2-6; the match to TRBD1 covers 10 bases. Germline values: CDR1 LGHDT, CDR2 YNNKEL (reference sequence). This CDR3 comprises 20 residues. V shed 4 bases and J 1 base; nucleotides not matched to a gene: 13. The CDR3 is CASSPHFTGTGASGANVLTF. CDR3 nucleotides: TGTGCCAGCAGCCCGCACTTTACCGGGACAGGGGCGTCTGGGGCCAACGTCCTGACTTTC.

The chain is built from TRBV2 and TRBJ1-5; perhaps TRBD1 as D (5 bases). The germline CDR1 and CDR2 sequences are SNHLY and FYNNEI. This CDR3 has 14 amino acids. Between the trimmed V and J ends, which lost 3 bases and 2 bases, there was a span of 8 bases. This CDR3 is CASSDQGGNQPQHF. CDR3 DNA sequence: TGTGCCAGCAGTGATCAGGGTGGCAATCAGCCCCAGCATTTT.

V and J are TRBV19 and TRBJ2-5; D unclear. V lost 5 bases, J lost 5 bases, and 15 bases lay in between. This CDR3 contains 14 residues. Germline values: CDR1 LNHDA, CDR2 SQIVND (reference sequence). CDR3 DNA sequence: TGTGCCAGTAGTTTTTCCTCGACCGGGGAGACCCAGTACTTC. This translates into CASSFSSTGETQYF.

The chain employs TRBV2 and TRBJ2-5, with D possibly TRBD1 on 6 matching bases. The CDR3 is 13 residues long. Trimming shortened V by 4 bases and J by 4 bases, and 10 bases separated the two germline ends. In germline, CDR1 is SNHLY, CDR2 FYNNEI. The CDR3 bases are TGTGCCAGCAGTGTACAGGGAATAGAGACCCAGTACTTC. Protein: CASSVQGIETQYF.

This clone occurred once. V usage is TRBV20-1 and J usage is TRBJ1-2, with D hard to call. V lost 5 bases, J lost 4 bases, and 8 bases lay in between. Germline V gene lookup returns CDR1 DFQATT and CDR2 SNEGSKA (reference sequence). This CDR3 contains 11 residues. The CDR3 nucleotides read TGCAGTGCTCCTCGGGGCTATGGCTACACCTTC. Translated: CSAPRGYGYTF.

The chain links TRBV5-4 to TRBJ1-2; TRBD1 agrees at 7 bases. The V and J ends lost 5 bases and 6 bases, in that order; junction bases with no gene match: 7. The CDR3 totals 13 residues. Germline CDR1 SGHNT, CDR2 YYREEE (reference sequence). The CDR3 DNA reads TGTGCCAGCAGGACACAGGGGAATCATGGCTACACCTTC. It codes for CASRTQGNHGYTF.

In this sample, this clone turned up once. This chain joins TRBV28 and TRBJ1-2; 10 bases align to TRBD1. Germline values: CDR1 MDHEN, CDR2 SYDVKM. J was trimmed by 4 bases and V by 5 bases; bases with no gene match: 7. CDR3 size: 15 residues. CDR3 residues: CASSPRDRGLYGYTF. The CDR3 DNA sequence: TGTGCCAGCAGTCCCAGGGACAGGGGTCTCTATGGCTACACCTTC.

V gene TRBV6-5 combines with J gene TRBJ2-7; D might be TRBD1 (5 bases). CDR1 is MNHEY, CDR2 SVGAGI, per germline. Trimming cost V 6 bases and J 1 base, with 10 bases left between them. This CDR3 has 13 amino acids. The CDR3 nucleotides are TGTGCCAGCAGGGAGACAGCGTCCTACGAGCAGTACGTC. Translating it yields CASRETASYEQYV.

This clone was found a few times. This chain connects TRBV10-1 to TRBJ1-1; a possible D gene is TRBD1 (5 bases). V lost 0 bases to trimming and J lost 8 bases, with 13 bases between them. The CDR3 is 14 amino acids. Germline CDR1 WNHNN, CDR2 SYGVQD (reference sequence). The CDR3 loop is CASSESGAGGEAFF. The CDR3 nucleotides read TGCGCCAGCAGTGAGTCAGGGGCAGGCGGCGAAGCTTTCTTT.

The chain employs TRBV30 and TRBJ2-6; a possible D gene is TRBD2 (5 bases). Trimming pared 0 bases from V and 1 base from J, leaving 10 bases between. The length of the CDR3 is 16 residues. From germline, CDR1 is GTSNPN and CDR2 SVGIG (reference sequence). CDR3 in DNA: TGTGCCTGGAGTGTAATCGGACTTTCTGGGGCCAACGTCCTGACTTTC. Its protein is CAWSVIGLSGANVLTF.

The gene calls are TRBV3-1 (or the pseudogene TRBV3-2) and TRBJ2-7; 12 positions agree with TRBD2. J was trimmed by 6 bases and V by 4 bases; bases with no gene match: 4. Germline CDR1 and CDR2: LGHDT and YNNKEL (reference sequence). CDR3 length equals 14 residues. The chain's CDR3 is CASSLTSGRPEQYF. CDR3 DNA sequence: TGTGCCAGCAGCCTGACTAGCGGGAGACCCGAGCAGTACTTC.

This clone was detected ten times or more. This chain joins TRBV6-2 or TRBV6-3 and TRBJ1-1; 7 nucleotides agree with TRBD1. V lost 4 bases, J lost 1 base, and 6 bases stayed unmatched. CDR1 is MNHEY and CDR2 is SVGEGT in the germline V gene. This CDR3 spans 15 amino acids. The CDR3: CASSSHRGPNTEAFF. CDR3 DNA sequence: TGTGCCAGCAGTTCCCACAGGGGCCCGAACACTGAAGCTTTCTTT.

The rearrangement uses TRBV28 and TRBJ2-7; 8 bases map to TRBD1. This CDR3 region has 17 residues. Trimming cost V 6 bases and J 0 bases; bases outside gene matches: 13. Germline lookup yields CDR1 MDHEN and CDR2 SYDVKM. The CDR3 nucleotides are TGTGCCAGCAGCCCAGGGGGCGCCCAAACAAGCTCCTACGAGCAGTACGTC. It codes for CASSPGGAQTSSYEQYV.

V gene TRBV29-1 combines with J gene TRBJ1-1; D is ambiguous. CDR3 length: 14 residues. Germline V gene sequence: CDR1 SQVTM, CDR2 ANQGSEA. V lost 8 bases and J lost 1, with 17 bases in between. CDR3 sequence (DNA): TGCAGCCTTTCTGAAGGACTAAGGAACACTGAAGCTTTCTTT. Translated, it gives CSLSEGLRNTEAFF.

The chain recombines TRBV7-2 with TRBJ2-1; D might be TRBD1 (5 bases). The V end was cut by 5 bases, the J end by 10 bases, with 9 bases between. There are 11 residues in the CDR3. From germline, CDR1 is SGHTA and CDR2 FQGNSA. The CDR3 DNA reads as TGTGCCAGCAGCCCCCGGACAGAGCAGTTCTTC. Its translation: CASSPRTEQFF.

The V call is TRBV5-4, the J call TRBJ1-5, with D possibly matching TRBD1 (6 bases). V was pared by 3 bases and J by 6 bases, with 10 bases between. This CDR3 spans 13 amino acids. Germline CDR1 and CDR2: SGHNT and YYREEE (reference sequence). CDR3 residues: CASSSAQGQPQHF. Written as DNA, the CDR3 is TGTGCCAGCAGCTCCGCACAGGGTCAGCCCCAGCATTTT.

The J gene is TRBJ2-7, the V gene TRBV6-2 or TRBV6-3; no clear D gene. Germline CDR1 MNHEY, CDR2 SVGEGT. CDR3 length: 12 residues. V shed 5 bases and J shed 6 bases, with 11 bases lying between them. The CDR3 spells CASSVPPREQYF. The CDR3 DNA is TGTGCCAGCAGTGTCCCCCCCCGCGAGCAGTACTTC.

The sample holds one count of this clone. Written as DNA, the CDR3 is TGCAGTGCTAGAGACAACCCAGGGTTCTTT. It yields the protein CSARDNPGFF. The chain recombines TRBV20-1 with TRBJ1-1, with D possibly TRBD1 on 5 matching bases. Germline assignment: CDR1 DFQATT and CDR2 SNEGSKA (reference sequence). This CDR3 spans 10 amino acids. With 0 bases removed from V and 14 bases from J, the gap between germline ends came to 10 bases.

The chain has TRBV2 and TRBJ2-2; TRBD2 aligns across 10 bases. The V and J ends lost 6 bases and 2 bases, in that order; junction bases with no gene match: 6. This CDR3 spans 16 amino acids. Germline V CDR1 and CDR2: SNHLY, FYNNEI. The CDR3 DNA reads as TGTGCCAGCAGAGCCCCTAGCGGGGGCAACACCGGGGAGCTGTTTTTT. It specifies CASRAPSGGNTGELFF. Full variable domain (missing parts from reference TRBV2 and TRBJ2-2): EPEVTQTPSHQVTQMGQEVILRCVPISNHLYFYWYRQILGQKVEFLVSFYNNEISEKSEIFDDQFSVERPDGSNFTLKIRSTKLEDSAMYFCASRAPSGGNTGELFFGEGSRLTVL.

The V gene is TRBV13, the J gene TRBJ1-1; no definite D call. There are 14 residues in the CDR3. Trimming removed 2 bases at V and 1 base at J, with 8 bases between. Germline-derived CDR1 and CDR2 are PRHDT and FYEKMQ (reference sequence). The CDR3 protein is CASSLPVRNTEAFF. CDR3 nucleotide sequence: TGTGCCAGCAGCTTACCAGTAAGGAACACTGAAGCTTTCTTT.

A few counts support this clone. The chain joins TRBV7-9 to TRBJ2-7; the D gene is possibly TRBD1 (5 bases). CDR1 is SEHNR and CDR2 is FQNEAQ in the germline V gene (reference sequence). This CDR3 region has 16 residues. Trimming took off 4 bases at V and 2 bases at J, with 18 bases between the two ends. The CDR3 region has the DNA TGTGCCAGCAGCTCCACGGACATGTCCTTCACCTACGAGCAGTACTTC. This codes for CASSSTDMSFTYEQYF.

The genes are TRBV18 and TRBJ1-2; D might be TRBD1 (5 bases). Trimming took off 3 bases at V and 4 bases at J, with 15 bases between the two ends. The CDR3 loop spans 15 amino acids. Germline V gives CDR1 KGHSH, CDR2 LQKENI. CDR3 coding DNA: TGTGCCAGCTCACCTTCCGCGGGGGTTGGCTATGGCTACACCTTC. Its translation is CASSPSAGVGYGYTF. The variable domain in full, completed from reference TRBV18 and TRBJ1-2, reads NAGVMQNPRHLVRRRGQEARLRCSPMKGHSHVYWYRQLPEEGLKFMVYLQKENIIDESGMPKERFSAEFPKEGPSILRIQQVVRGDSAAYFCASSPSAGVGYGYTFGSGTRLTVV.

This clone was counted only a few times. V and J are TRBV10-3 and TRBJ2-5; TRBD1 matches 9 bases. The V and J ends lost 4 bases and 5 bases, in that order; junction bases with no gene match: 5. Germline V lookup: CDR1 ENHRY, CDR2 SYGVKD. The CDR3 runs 14 residues. CDR3 loop: CAISVGTGQETQYF. The CDR3 DNA sequence: TGTGCCATCAGTGTAGGGACAGGGCAGGAGACCCAGTACTTC.

This rearrangement joins TRBV2 to TRBJ1-3; D remains ambiguous. Germline V CDR1 and CDR2: SNHLY, FYNNEI. The V end was cut by 5 bases, the J end by 3 bases, with 14 bases between. CDR3 length equals 15 residues. The CDR3 reads CASSFYPGNGNTIYF. CDR3 coding DNA: TGTGCCAGCAGTTTCTACCCGGGGAATGGAAACACCATATATTTT. The whole variable domain, filled in from reference TRBV2 and TRBJ1-3, reads EPEVTQTPSHQVTQMGQEVILRCVPISNHLYFYWYRQILGQKVEFLVSFYNNEISEKSEIFDDQFSVERPDGSNFTLKIRSTKLEDSAMYFCASSFYPGNGNTIYFGEGSWLTVV.

DNA of the CDR3: TGTGCCAGCAGCCAAACTAGGGACAGGGGAAACACCATATATTTT. Translated, it gives CASSQTRDRGNTIYF. The chain joins TRBV3-1 (or the pseudogene TRBV3-2) to TRBJ1-3; 8 positions agree with TRBD1. V shed 2 bases, J shed 4 bases, and the junction held 4 bases outside the gene matches. Germline V gene data show CDR1 as LGHDT and CDR2 as YNNKEL (reference sequence). The CDR3 is 15 residues long.

The V gene is TRBV5-4, the J gene TRBJ2-5, with 10 nucleotides matching TRBD2. J gave up 6 bases and V 2 bases, and 10 bases lay outside the gene matches. Germline values: CDR1 SGHNT, CDR2 YYREEE (reference sequence). The CDR3 runs 16 residues. CDR3 protein: CASSLPLAGDAKTQYF. CDR3 coding DNA: TGTGCCAGCAGCTTACCGCTAGCGGGAGATGCAAAGACCCAGTACTTC.

V and J are TRBV6-6 and TRBJ2-1; 7 bases fit TRBD1. The V gene end was trimmed by 6 bases and the J gene end by 8 bases; junction bases not matched to a gene: 10. Germline assignment: CDR1 MNHNY and CDR2 SVGAGI (reference sequence). There are 14 residues in the CDR3. CDR3 loop: CASRETTGVDEQFF. The CDR3 coding sequence is TGTGCCAGCAGAGAAACTACAGGGGTCGATGAGCAGTTCTTC.